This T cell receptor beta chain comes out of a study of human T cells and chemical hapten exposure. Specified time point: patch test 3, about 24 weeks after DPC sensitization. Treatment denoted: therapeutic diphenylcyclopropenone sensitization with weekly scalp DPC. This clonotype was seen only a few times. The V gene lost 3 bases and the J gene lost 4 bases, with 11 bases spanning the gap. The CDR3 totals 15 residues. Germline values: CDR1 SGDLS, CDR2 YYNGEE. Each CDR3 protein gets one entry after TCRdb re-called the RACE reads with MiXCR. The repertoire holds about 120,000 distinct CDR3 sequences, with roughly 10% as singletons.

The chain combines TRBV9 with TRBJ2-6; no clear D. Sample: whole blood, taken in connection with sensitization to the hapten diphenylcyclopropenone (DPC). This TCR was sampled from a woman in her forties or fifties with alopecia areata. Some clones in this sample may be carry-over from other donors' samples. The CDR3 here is CASSGYRGGANVLTF. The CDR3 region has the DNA TGTGCCAGCAGCGGCTACCGAGGCGGGGCCAACGTCCTGACTTTC.